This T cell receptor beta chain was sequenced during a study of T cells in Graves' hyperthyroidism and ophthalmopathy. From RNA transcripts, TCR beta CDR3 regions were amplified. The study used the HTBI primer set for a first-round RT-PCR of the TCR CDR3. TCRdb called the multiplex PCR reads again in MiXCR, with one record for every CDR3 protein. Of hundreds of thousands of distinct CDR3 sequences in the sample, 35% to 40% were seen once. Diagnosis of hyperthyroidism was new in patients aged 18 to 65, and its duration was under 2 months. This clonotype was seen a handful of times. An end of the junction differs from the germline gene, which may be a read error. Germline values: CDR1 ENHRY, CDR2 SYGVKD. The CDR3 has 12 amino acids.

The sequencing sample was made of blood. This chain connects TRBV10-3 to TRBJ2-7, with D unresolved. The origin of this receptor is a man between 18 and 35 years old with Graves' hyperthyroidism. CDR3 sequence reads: CASSLFSDEQYF. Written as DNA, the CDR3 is TGTGCCAGCAGTTTGTTCAGCGACGAGCAGTACTTC.